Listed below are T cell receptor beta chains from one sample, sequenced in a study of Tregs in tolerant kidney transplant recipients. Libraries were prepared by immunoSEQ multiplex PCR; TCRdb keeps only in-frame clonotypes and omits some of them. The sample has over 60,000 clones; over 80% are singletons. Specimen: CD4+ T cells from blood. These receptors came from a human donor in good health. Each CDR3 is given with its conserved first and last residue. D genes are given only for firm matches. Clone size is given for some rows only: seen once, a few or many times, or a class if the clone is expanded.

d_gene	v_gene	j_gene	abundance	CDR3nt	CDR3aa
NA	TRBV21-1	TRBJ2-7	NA	TGTGCCAGCAGCAAAGTAGGGGGGACAGGGTCCTCCTACGAGCAGTACTTC	CASSKVGGTGSSYEQYF
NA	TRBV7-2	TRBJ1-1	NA	TGTGCCAGCAGCTATGGAGGAAAGGCAGCGTACGCTTTCTTT	CASSYGGKAAYAFF
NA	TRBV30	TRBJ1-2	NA	TGTGCCTGGAGCGGGGGGGGCGTAGCTAACTATGGCTACACCTTC	CAWSGGGVANYGYTF
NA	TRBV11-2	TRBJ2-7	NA	TGTGCCAGCAGCTTAACGGCCGAGCAGTACTTC	CASSLTAEQYF
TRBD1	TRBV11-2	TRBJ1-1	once	TGTGCCAGCAGCCTGTCAGGGGGCTGGACTGAAGCTTTCTTT	CASSLSGGWTEAFF
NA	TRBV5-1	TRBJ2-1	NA	TGCGCCAGCAGCTTGGGTCTAGGACCCTACAATGAGCAGTTCTTC	CASSLGLGPYNEQFF
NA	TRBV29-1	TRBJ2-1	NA	TGCAGCGTTGAAGGGGCTTTCAATGAGCAGTTCTTC	CSVEGAFNEQFF
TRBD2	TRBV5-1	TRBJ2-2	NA	TGCGCCAGCAGGCCTCCAGGTTCTAGCGGGAGATCCACCGGGGAGCTGTTTTTT	CASRPPGSSGRSTGELFF
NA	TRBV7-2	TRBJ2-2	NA	TGTGCCAGCAGCGTCAGATCGTCCGGGGAGCTGTTTTTT	CASSVRSSGELFF
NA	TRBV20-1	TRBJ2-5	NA	TGCAGTGCTAGATCTCGGATTGACTTACACTTC	CSARSRIDLHF
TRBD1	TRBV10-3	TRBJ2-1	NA	TGTGCCATTCGGGACAGCAATGAGCAGTTCTTC	CAIRDSNEQFF
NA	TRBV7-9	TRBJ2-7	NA	TGTGCCAGCAGCACCCGTCCAGGCCTCGGCTACGAGCAGTACTTC	CASSTRPGLGYEQYF
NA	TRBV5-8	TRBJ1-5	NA	TGTGCCAGCAGCTTTCGGGGCAACAATCAGCCCCAGCATTTT	CASSFRGNNQPQHF
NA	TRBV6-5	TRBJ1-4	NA	TGTGCCAGCAGTTACCACGACAGACAGAGTGAAAAACTGTTTTTT	CASSYHDRQSEKLFF
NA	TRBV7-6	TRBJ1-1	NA	TGTGCCAGCAGCTTAGCTTGGGGGAAACCCCCTCTGAACACTGAAGCTTTCTTT	CASSLAWGKPPLNTEAFF
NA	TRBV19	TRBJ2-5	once	TGTGCCAGTAGTATAGGGGGCCCGGAGGAGACCCAGTACTTC	CASSIGGPEETQYF
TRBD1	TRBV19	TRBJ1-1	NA	TGTGCCAGTACCCCGTACTCCGGGACAGGGCCCGAAGCTTTCTTT	CASTPYSGTGPEAFF
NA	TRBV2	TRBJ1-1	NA	TGTGCCAGTCGGCCGACAGGACCTGAAGCTTTCTTT	CASRPTGPEAFF
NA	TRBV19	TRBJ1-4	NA	TGTGCCAGTAGTAACGGGAATGGCTGGGCTAATGAAAAACTGTTTTTT	CASSNGNGWANEKLFF
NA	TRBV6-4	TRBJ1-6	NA	TGTGCCAGCAGTGACTCGGGACACGCCAATTCACCCCTCCACTTT	CASSDSGHANSPLHF
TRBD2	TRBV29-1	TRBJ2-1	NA	TGCAGCGTTAGTAAGAGACTAGCGTTCGATGAGCAGTTCTTC	CSVSKRLAFDEQFF
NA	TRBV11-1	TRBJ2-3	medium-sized	TGTGCCAGCATGGGTGGCACAGATACGCAGTATTTT	CASMGGTDTQYF
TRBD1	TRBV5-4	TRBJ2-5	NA	TGTGCCAGCAGCTTGCTTAGAGGGGGCGCCCATCAAGAGACCCAGTACTTC	CASSLLRGGAHQETQYF
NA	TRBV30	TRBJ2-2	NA	TGTGCCTGGAGTGTCTTTGCCGGGGAGCTGTTTTTT	CAWSVFAGELFF
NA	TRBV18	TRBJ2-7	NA	TGTGCCAGCTCACTCCTGCCAGACTACGAGCAGTACTTC	CASSLLPDYEQYF
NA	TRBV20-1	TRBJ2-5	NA	TGCAGTGCTAGAGGGGGGAAGACCCAGTACTTC	CSARGGKTQYF
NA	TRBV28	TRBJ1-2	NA	TGTGCCAGCAGTTTACACCTATCGGACAGCCCCAGGACCTTC	CASSLHLSDSPRTF
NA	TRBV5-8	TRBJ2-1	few	TGTGCCAGCAGCTTGGGAAGTAAGGTTTACAATGAGCAGTTCTTC	CASSLGSKVYNEQFF
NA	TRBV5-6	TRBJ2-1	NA	TGTGCCAGCAGCTTAATAGGCGCCTTTGAGCAGTTCTTC	CASSLIGAFEQFF
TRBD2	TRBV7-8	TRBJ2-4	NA	TGTGCCAGCAGCTTAGGTAGCGGGAGGGGGATTCAGTACTTC	CASSLGSGRGIQYF
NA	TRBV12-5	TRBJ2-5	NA	TGTGCTAGTGGCCCTGGGGTAGTAGAACAAGAGACCCAGTACTTC	CASGPGVVEQETQYF
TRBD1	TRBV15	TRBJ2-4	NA	TGTGCCACCAGCAGGGATCTACAGGGGGTTCTCGCCAAAAACATTCAGTACTTC	CATSRDLQGVLAKNIQYF
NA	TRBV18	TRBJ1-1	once	TGTGCCAGCTCACCCCGAGACAGGTTGAACACTGAAGCTTTCTTT	CASSPRDRLNTEAFF
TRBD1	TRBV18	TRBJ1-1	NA	TGTGCCAGCTCAGGACAGGGGAACACTGAAGCTTTCTTT	CASSGQGNTEAFF
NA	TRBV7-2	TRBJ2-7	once	TGTGCCAGCAGCTCCGCGATCCCTACCTACGAGCAGTACTTC	CASSSAIPTYEQYF
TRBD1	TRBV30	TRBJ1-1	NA	TGTGCCTGGAGTCTGCGGACAGGGGGGACTGAAGCTTTCTTT	CAWSLRTGGTEAFF
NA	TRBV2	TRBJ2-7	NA	TGTGCCAGCACCCGGGACGGAGCCTACGAGCAGTACTTC	CASTRDGAYEQYF
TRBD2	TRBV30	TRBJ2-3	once	TGTGCCTGGAGTGTACCGGGACTAGCCTCAGATACGCAGTATTTT	CAWSVPGLASDTQYF
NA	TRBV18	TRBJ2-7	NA	TGTGCCAGCTCACCACGGCAGACCTACGAGCAGTACTTC	CASSPRQTYEQYF
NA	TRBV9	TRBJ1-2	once	TGTGCCAGCAGCGTAGAAGGTCGGGGAGGCCCCTATGGCTACACCTTC	CASSVEGRGGPYGYTF
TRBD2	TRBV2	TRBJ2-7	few	TGTGCCAGCAGGAGGACTAGCGGGAGCTCCTACGAGCAGTACTTC	CASRRTSGSSYEQYF
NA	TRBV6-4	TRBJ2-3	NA	TGTGCCAGCAGCCCACGAAGTCCTAGCGGCACAGATACGCAGTATTTT	CASSPRSPSGTDTQYF
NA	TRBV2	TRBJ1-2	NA	TGTGCCAGCTTTCGGGCCGTCAGGGACTTTGGGACCTTC	CASFRAVRDFGTF
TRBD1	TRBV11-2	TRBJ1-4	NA	TGTGCCAGCAGCTCGATGGGACAGGGCGGGGAAAAACTGTTTTTT	CASSSMGQGGEKLFF
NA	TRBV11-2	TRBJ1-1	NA	TGTGCCAGCAGCTCCTGGACAGTCTCGAACACTGAAGCTTTCTTT	CASSSWTVSNTEAFF
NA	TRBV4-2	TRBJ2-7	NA	TGTGCCAGCAGCCAAGATCTAAACGGCGATTACTACGAGCAGTACTTC	CASSQDLNGDYYEQYF
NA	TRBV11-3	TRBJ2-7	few	TGTGCCAGCAGCTTCGAAACAGTCTCCTACGAGCAGTACTTC	CASSFETVSYEQYF
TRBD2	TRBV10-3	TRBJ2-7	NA	TGTGCCATCAGTGGGGGAGGACTAGCGGGTTACGAGCAGTACTTC	CAISGGGLAGYEQYF
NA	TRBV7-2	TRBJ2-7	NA	TGTGCCAGCAGCTTAAGATCGGGACCCACCAACGAGCAGTACTTC	CASSLRSGPTNEQYF
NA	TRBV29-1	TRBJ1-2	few	TGCAGCGTTTTGCACAGGGATGAGGGCTACACCTTC	CSVLHRDEGYTF
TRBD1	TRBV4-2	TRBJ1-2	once	TGTGCCAGCAGCCAAGATATCGGACAGGCCTCTTCGCGCTACACCTTC	CASSQDIGQASSRYTF
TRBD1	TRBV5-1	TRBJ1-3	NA	TGCGCCAGCAGCCTCGGGACAGCCGGAAACACCATATATTTT	CASSLGTAGNTIYF
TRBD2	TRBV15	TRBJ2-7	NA	TGTGCCACCAGCAGAGATCCGGGGGGGAGCTCCTACGAGCAGTACTTC	CATSRDPGGSSYEQYF
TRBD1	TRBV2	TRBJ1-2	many	TGTGCCAGCAGTGAAAGGGGGCTGGGGCGCTATGGCTACACCTTC	CASSERGLGRYGYTF
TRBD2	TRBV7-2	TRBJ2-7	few	TGTGCCAGCAGCCGACTAGCGGGGGGCGAGCAGTACTTC	CASSRLAGGEQYF
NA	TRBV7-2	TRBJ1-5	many	TGTGCCAGCAGCTTCTCGGGGGTAGGGAGCAATCAGCCCCAGCATTTT	CASSFSGVGSNQPQHF
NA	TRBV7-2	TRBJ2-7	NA	TGTGCCAGCAGCCCTGTCGGGGCTGGCAGGTACGAGCAGTACTTC	CASSPVGAGRYEQYF
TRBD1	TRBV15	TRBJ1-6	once	TGTGCCACCAGCAAGCCGGGACAGGGCTCCTATAATTCACCCCTCCACTTT	CATSKPGQGSYNSPLHF
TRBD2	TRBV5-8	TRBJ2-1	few	TGTGCCAGCCCGAAATATTCCGGGACTAGCTACAATGAGCAGTTCTTC	CASPKYSGTSYNEQFF
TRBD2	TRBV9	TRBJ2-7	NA	TGTGCCAGCAGCGTAGGTAGCGGGGGCCTCGCTTACGAGCAGTACTTC	CASSVGSGGLAYEQYF